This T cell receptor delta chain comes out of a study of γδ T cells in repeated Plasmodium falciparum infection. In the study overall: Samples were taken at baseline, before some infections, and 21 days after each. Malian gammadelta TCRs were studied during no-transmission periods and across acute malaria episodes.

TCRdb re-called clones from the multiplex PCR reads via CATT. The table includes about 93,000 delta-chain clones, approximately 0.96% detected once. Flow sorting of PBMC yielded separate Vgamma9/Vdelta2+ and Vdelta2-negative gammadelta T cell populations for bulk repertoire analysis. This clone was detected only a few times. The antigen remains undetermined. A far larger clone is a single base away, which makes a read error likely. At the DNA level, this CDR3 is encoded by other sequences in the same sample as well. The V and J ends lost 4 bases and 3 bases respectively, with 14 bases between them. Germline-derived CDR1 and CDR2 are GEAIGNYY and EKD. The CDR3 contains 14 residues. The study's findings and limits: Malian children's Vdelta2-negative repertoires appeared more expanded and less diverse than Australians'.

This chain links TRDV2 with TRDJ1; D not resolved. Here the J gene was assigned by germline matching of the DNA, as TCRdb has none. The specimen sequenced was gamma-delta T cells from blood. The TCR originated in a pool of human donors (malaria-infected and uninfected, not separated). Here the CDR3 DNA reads TGTGCCTGTGATACCGTCGGGGCCTCCGATAAACTCATCTTT. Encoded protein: CACDTVGASDKLIF.